A selection of T cell receptor beta chains follows, all from one sample in a study of blood T cells in healthy people across ages. MiXCR, applied by TCRdb to the 5' RACE reads, yields one record per CDR3 protein. The table lists some 920,000 distinct CDR3 sequences, roughly half of them singletons. The sample consisted of blood. The receptor set was obtained from a woman aged 55-75 years in good health. Each CDR3 is given with its conserved first and last residue. A D gene is named only where the DNA matches it firmly. Not every row has a clone size; where given, it reads once, few, many or a size class.

CDR3	DNA	D	size	V	J
CASSLGISGSTYNEQFF	TGCGCCAGCAGCTTGGGTATTAGCGGGAGCACCTACAATGAGCAGTTCTTC	TRBD2	few	TRBV5-1	TRBJ2-1
CASSLVLAGEGNEQFF	TGCGCCAGCAGCTTGGTTCTGGCGGGAGAAGGCAATGAGCAGTTCTTC	TRBD2	NA	TRBV5-1	TRBJ2-1
CSARVSGGGSNQPQHF	TGCAGTGCTAGAGTTTCGGGAGGGGGAAGCAATCAGCCCCAGCATTTT	NA	NA	TRBV20-1	TRBJ1-5
CASIGGLVSCEQYF	TGCGCCAGCATTGGAGGGCTGGTCTCGTGCGAGCAGTACTTC	NA	NA	TRBV4-1	TRBJ2-7
CASSPAGQASPYEQYF	TGTGCCAGCAGCCCAGCGGGACAGGCTAGCCCCTACGAGCAGTACTTC	NA	NA	TRBV7-9	TRBJ2-7
CSARITRTPVGEQFF	TGCAGTGCCCGCATAACTAGAACGCCCGTGGGTGAGCAGTTCTTC	NA	NA	TRBV20-1	TRBJ2-1
CASSVKIGGETQYF	TGTGCCAGCAGCGTAAAAATAGGGGGGGAGACCCAGTACTTC	NA	few	TRBV7-2	TRBJ2-5
CSVEDPSLGQGAYEQYF	TGCAGCGTTGAAGACCCCTCTTTAGGACAGGGGGCCTACGAGCAGTACTTC	TRBD1	few	TRBV29-1	TRBJ2-7
CASSEAIGGGTAYEQYF	TGTGCCAGCAGCGAAGCCATTGGAGGGGGCACTGCCTACGAGCAGTACTTC	NA	few	TRBV6-1	TRBJ2-7
CSARGRTGSSGRLSYEQYF	TGCAGTGCTAGAGGGAGGACAGGGAGTAGCGGGAGGCTCTCCTACGAGCAGTACTTC	TRBD2	NA	TRBV20-1	TRBJ2-7
CASSLAGSDPSFEQFF	TGCGCCAGCAGCTTGGCCGGGAGCGACCCGTCATTTGAGCAGTTCTTC	NA	few	TRBV5-1	TRBJ2-1
CASSELSGRNEQFF	TGTGCCAGCAGCGAGTTGAGCGGGAGGAATGAGCAGTTCTTC	TRBD2	NA	TRBV9	TRBJ2-1
CSAPLPSGSDEQFF	TGCAGTGCTCCCCTCCCCAGCGGGAGCGATGAGCAGTTCTTC	TRBD2	NA	TRBV20-1	TRBJ2-1
CASSYAGVYNEQFF	TGTGCCAGCAGTTACGCGGGAGTGTACAATGAGCAGTTCTTC	TRBD2	NA	TRBV6-2/TRBV6-3	TRBJ2-1
CATRGTGGSEKLFF	TGTGCCACCCGGGGGACAGGGGGCAGTGAAAAACTGTTTTTT	TRBD1	few	TRBV15	TRBJ1-4
CASSKAGGDTEAFF	TGTGCCAGCAGTAAGGCCGGAGGGGACACTGAAGCTTTCTTT	NA	NA	TRBV6-1	TRBJ1-1
CASSRRDEERVGGYTF	TGTGCCAGCAGCCGCCGGGACGAAGAGAGGGTAGGCGGCTACACCTTC	NA	NA	TRBV7-3	TRBJ1-2
CASSHRMGRGSEQYF	TGCGCCAGCAGCCACCGGATGGGCAGGGGTTCCGAGCAGTACTTC	NA	NA	TRBV5-1	TRBJ2-7
CASSFSLLGETSYEQYF	TGTGCCAGCAGTTTCAGTCTTTTGGGGGAGACCTCCTACGAGCAGTACTTC	NA	once	TRBV27	TRBJ2-7
CASSPRSGDGYTF	TGTGCCAGCTCACCACGGTCCGGGGATGGCTACACCTTC	NA	NA	TRBV18	TRBJ1-2
CASSTHGGGQPQHF	TGTGCCAGCAGTACACACGGGGGGGGTCAGCCCCAGCATTTT	NA	once	TRBV27	TRBJ1-5
CASSQAGTSGKTEQFF	TGCGCCAGCAGCCAGGCCGGGACTAGCGGGAAGACTGAGCAGTTCTTC	TRBD2	NA	TRBV4-3	TRBJ2-1
CASSLVAGRRSTSTDTQYF	TGTGCCAGCAGCTTAGTAGCGGGGCGGAGATCGACTAGCACAGATACGCAGTATTTT	TRBD2	few	TRBV7-2	TRBJ2-3
CASRGPGQGANYQPQHF	TGTGCCAGCAGGGGTCCGGGACAGGGGGCCAATTATCAGCCCCAGCATTTT	TRBD1	NA	TRBV2	TRBJ1-5
CASSPTGEETQYF	TGTGCCAGCAGCCCCACAGGGGAGGAGACCCAGTACTTC	TRBD1	NA	TRBV9	TRBJ2-5
CASSQDQNCEQYF	TGTGCCAGCAGCCAAGACCAGAATTGCGAGCAGTACTTC	NA	NA	TRBV3-1	TRBJ2-7
CASSQAGTDNEQYF	TGTGCCAGCAGCCAAGCCGGGACCGACAATGAGCAGTACTTC	NA	few	TRBV3-1	TRBJ2-5
CASSTLRDRGPNNYGYTF	TGTGCCAGCAGTACCCTGCGGGACAGGGGGCCGAATAACTATGGCTACACCTTC	TRBD1	NA	TRBV6-1	TRBJ1-2
CASSYQGLETDTQYF	TGTGCCAGCAGTTATCAGGGACTAGAAACAGATACGCAGTATTTT	TRBD2	NA	TRBV12-3/TRBV12-4	TRBJ2-3
CASSASGTSGTDTQYF	TGCGCCAGCAGCGCGTCCGGGACTAGCGGCACAGATACGCAGTATTTT	TRBD2	NA	TRBV5-1	TRBJ2-3
CSARDYGEQGYNSPLHF	TGCAGTGCTAGAGATTATGGTGAACAGGGGTATAATTCACCCCTCCACTTT	TRBD1	NA	TRBV20-1	TRBJ1-6
CASSGGASNQPQHF	TGTGCCAGCAGCGGGGGGGCTAGCAATCAGCCCCAGCATTTT	NA	once	TRBV9	TRBJ1-5
CASKLVGFQETQYF	TGTGCCAGCAAACTCGTAGGATTCCAAGAGACCCAGTACTTC	NA	few	TRBV27	TRBJ2-5
CSARGGTSQPQHF	TGCAGTGCTAGAGGAGGGACCTCTCAGCCCCAGCATTTT	NA	NA	TRBV20-1	TRBJ1-5
CASSPPQGQPQHF	TGTGCCAGCTCACCACCCCAGGGACAGCCCCAGCATTTT	NA	NA	TRBV18	TRBJ1-5
CSASVPPSQETQYF	TGCAGTGCTAGCGTCCCACCTTCCCAAGAGACCCAGTACTTC	NA	NA	TRBV20-1	TRBJ2-5
CASSPIRGRSSYEQYF	TGTGCCAGCAGCCCCATAAGGGGGAGGAGCTCCTACGAGCAGTACTTC	NA	NA	TRBV11-2	TRBJ2-7
CASSYEGFGYTF	TGTGCCAGCAGTTACGAGGGTTTTGGCTACACCTTC	NA	NA	TRBV6-2/TRBV6-3	TRBJ1-2
CASSYGTGPAYF	TGTGCCAGCAGTTATGGGACAGGGCCGGCGTACTTC	TRBD1	NA	TRBV6-5	TRBJ2-5
CASSSGPDFNQPQHF	TGTGCCAGCAGTTCAGGTCCGGACTTCAATCAGCCCCAGCATTTT	NA	few	TRBV6-5	TRBJ1-5
CASSPQRSATGELFF	TGTGCCAGCAGCCCCCAGCGCTCGGCAACCGGGGAGCTGTTTTTT	NA	NA	TRBV7-2	TRBJ2-2
CASSDRTSGMSDTQYF	TGCGCCAGCAGCGACCGGACTAGCGGGATGTCAGATACGCAGTATTTT	TRBD2	few	TRBV5-1	TRBJ2-3
CASSLVASGSPGTQYF	TGTGCCAGCAGTTTGGTCGCTAGCGGGAGTCCGGGGACCCAGTACTTC	TRBD2	NA	TRBV28	TRBJ2-5
CASSSRPSGRLEETQYF	TGTGCCAGCAGTTCCCGCCCTAGCGGGAGACTGGAAGAGACCCAGTACTTC	TRBD2	few	TRBV6-2/TRBV6-3	TRBJ2-5
CASSLTAAQYF	TGTGCCAGCAGCTTAACGGCGGCTCAGTACTTC	NA	few	TRBV11-2	TRBJ2-4
CASSSPTSGINNEQFF	TGCGCCAGCAGCTCACCGACTAGCGGTATTAACAATGAGCAGTTCTTC	TRBD2	NA	TRBV5-1	TRBJ2-1
CASSLSPLAGGYNEQYF	TGCGCCAGCAGCTTGTCACCTCTAGCGGGGGGTTACAATGAGCAGTACTTC	TRBD2	once	TRBV5-1	TRBJ2-7
CSVRLAGGPTSDYNEQYF	TGCAGCGTAAGGCTAGCGGGAGGGCCGACCTCGGATTACAATGAGCAGTACTTC	TRBD2	NA	TRBV29-1	TRBJ2-5
CSVVPLSGEGQYF	TGCAGCGTTGTCCCGTTGTCCGGGGAGGGGCAGTACTTC	TRBD2	few	TRBV29-1	TRBJ2-5
CVLCYEQYF	TGTGTCCTCTGTTACGAGCAGTACTTC	NA	few	TRBV12-3/TRBV12-4	TRBJ2-7
CASSPPGTGGRDTQYF	TGTGCCAGCAGTCCCCCCGGGACAGGGGGCAGAGATACGCAGTATTTT	TRBD1	NA	TRBV12-3/TRBV12-4	TRBJ2-3
CASSKGSGTSDSGEQFF	TGCGCCAGCAGCAAGGGGTCGGGGACTAGTGATTCCGGTGAGCAGTTCTTC	TRBD2	NA	TRBV4-3	TRBJ2-1